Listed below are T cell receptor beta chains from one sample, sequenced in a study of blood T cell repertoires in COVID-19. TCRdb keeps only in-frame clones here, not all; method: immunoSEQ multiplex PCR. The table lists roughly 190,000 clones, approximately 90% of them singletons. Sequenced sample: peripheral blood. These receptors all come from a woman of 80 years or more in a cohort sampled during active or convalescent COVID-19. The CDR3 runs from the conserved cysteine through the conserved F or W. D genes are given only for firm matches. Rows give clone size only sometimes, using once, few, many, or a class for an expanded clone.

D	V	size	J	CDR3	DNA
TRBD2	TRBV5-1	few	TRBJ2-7	CASNLGLAGQAEQYF	TGCGCCAGCAACCTGGGGCTAGCGGGGCAGGCCGAGCAGTACTTC
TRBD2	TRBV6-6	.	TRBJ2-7	CASSNPTSGGWYEQYF	TGTGCCAGCAGCAATCCGACTAGCGGGGGGTGGTACGAGCAGTACTTC
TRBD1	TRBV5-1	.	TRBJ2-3	CASSPGTDWTDTQYF	TGCGCCAGCAGCCCCGGGACAGATTGGACAGATACGCAGTATTTT
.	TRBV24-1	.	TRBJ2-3	CATSGLNGDITDTQYF	TGTGCCACCAGTGGATTAAACGGGGACATCACAGATACGCAGTATTTT
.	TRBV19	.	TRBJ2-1	CASSGQNNEQFF	TGTGCCAGTAGCGGACAGAACAATGAGCAGTTCTTC
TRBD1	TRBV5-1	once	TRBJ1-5	CASSAGTANQPQHF	TGCGCCAGCAGCGCCGGGACAGCCAATCAGCCCCAGCATTTT
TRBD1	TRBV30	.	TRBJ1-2	CAWSDRAGYTF	TGTGCCTGGTCTGACAGGGCCGGCTACACCTTC
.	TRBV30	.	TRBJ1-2	CAWSEGIHGYTF	TGTGCCTGGAGTGAGGGGATTCATGGCTACACCTTC
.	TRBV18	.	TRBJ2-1	CASSQSGSHNEQFF	TGTGCCAGCTCACAAAGTGGGAGTCACAATGAGCAGTTCTTC
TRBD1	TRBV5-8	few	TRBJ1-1	CASSLAGGPNTEAFF	TGTGCCAGCAGCTTGGCAGGGGGCCCCAACACTGAAGCTTTCTTT
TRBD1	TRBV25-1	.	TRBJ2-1	CASSTGTDYNEQFF	TGTGCCAGCAGTACAGGGACAGACTACAATGAGCAGTTCTTC
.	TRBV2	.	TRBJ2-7	CASSGSYEQYF	TGTGCCAGCAGCGGGAGCTACGAGCAGTACTTC
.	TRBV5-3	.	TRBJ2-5	CASPIETQYF	TGTGCCAGCCCTATAGAGACCCAGTACTTC
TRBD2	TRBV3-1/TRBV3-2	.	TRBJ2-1	CASRATGTSGRGEQFF	TGTGCCAGCAGGGCCACAGGGACTAGCGGGAGAGGTGAGCAGTTCTTC
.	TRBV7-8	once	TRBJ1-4	CASSPRSRLNEKLFF	TGTGCCAGCAGCCCGAGGAGCCGATTAAATGAAAAACTGTTTTTT